One and the same sample provided the 21 T cell receptor beta chains below, sequenced in a study of brain T cells in children with intractable seizures. Profiled with immunoSEQ multiplex PCR; TCRdb holds only in-frame clones, not every one. The table lists over 20,000 clones, 85% to 95% of them singletons. Sequencing was performed on peripheral blood, taken at surgery. All receptors derive from a boy aged 10-17 years with focal cortical dysplasia and intractable seizures.

The V gene is TRBV27, the J gene TRBJ2-1, with a tentative D call TRBD1 (6 bases). Germline V gives CDR1 MNHEY, CDR2 SMNVEV (reference sequence). The CDR3 contains 19 residues. V gave up 3 bases and J gave up 4 bases, with 25 bases separating them. CDR3 region: CASSLRPMGDISGYNEQFF. CDR3 coding DNA: TGTGCCAGCAGTTTGCGCCCCATGGGGGACATCTCAGGTTACAATGAGCAGTTCTTC.

The rearrangement joins TRBV7-2 to TRBJ2-1, with 7 positions matching TRBD2. The CDR3 has 17 amino acids. With 2 bases clipped from V and 8 bases from J, the junction kept 15 bases outside the gene matches. CDR1 is SGHTA and CDR2 is FQGNSA in the germline V gene. The CDR3 is CASSLRRILRGSDEQFF. Written as DNA, the CDR3 is TGTGCCAGCAGCTTAAGACGGATATTGCGGGGGTCGGATGAGCAGTTCTTC.

This clone was recorded a few times. J is TRBJ1-1 and V is TRBV4-2; no firm D call. The germline V and J ends were trimmed by 4 bases and 1 base, with 10 bases remaining between them. Germline CDR1 and CDR2: LGHNA and YNFKEQ. This CDR3 region has 14 residues. CDR3 DNA: TGTGCCAGCAGCCCACTGGGTGAGAACACTGAAGCTTTCTTT. It is translated as CASSPLGENTEAFF.

This clone was counted once. The rearrangement links TRBV7-8 to TRBJ1-2; perhaps TRBD1 as D (6 bases). Trimming stripped 5 bases from V and 4 bases from J, with 20 bases between. The CDR3 runs to 16 residues. CDR1 and CDR2 from the germline V gene are SGHVS and FQNEAQ. The CDR3 here is CASSTGSLTTLYGYTF. CDR3 bases: TGTGCCAGCAGCACAGGGTCCCTAACAACCCTCTATGGCTACACCTTC.

The gene calls are TRBV19 and TRBJ1-1; 10 bases agree with TRBD1. This CDR3 comprises 14 residues. CDR1 and CDR2 (germline): LNHDA, SQIVND (reference sequence). After removal of 7 bases from V and 3 bases from J, the junction contained 5 bases not matched to a gene. The CDR3 loop reads CASTGTGADTEAFF. CDR3 DNA: TGTGCCAGTACGGGGACAGGGGCTGACACTGAAGCTTTCTTT.

The rearrangement links TRBV15 to TRBJ2-5; no clear D. CDR1 and CDR2 from the germline V gene are LNHNV and YYDKDF (reference sequence). This CDR3 is 12 amino acids long. V lost 2 bases to trimming and J lost 2 bases, with 3 bases between them. In DNA, the CDR3 is TGTGCCACCAGCAGACCGCAAGAGACCCAGTACTTC. Translation gives CATSRPQETQYF.

CDR3 loop: CTSSRSGRRNEKLFF. The CDR3 DNA reads as TGCACCAGCAGCCGCTCGGGACGGAGGAATGAAAAACTGTTTTTT. The chain couples TRBV1 to TRBJ1-4. TRBV1 is a pseudogene locus. This CDR3 is built from 15 residues.

The rearrangement uses TRBV5-6 and TRBJ2-1; 10 nucleotides line up with TRBD2. CDR3 length: 15 residues. J was trimmed by 0 bases and V by 5 bases; bases with no gene match: 2. Germline V CDR1 and CDR2: SGHDT, YYEEEE. CDR3 in amino acids: CASSVAGGSYNEQFF. The CDR3 DNA is TGTGCCAGCAGTGTAGCGGGGGGCTCCTACAATGAGCAGTTCTTC.

V gene TRBV16 combines with J gene TRBJ2-1; possible D gene TRBD1, 6 bases. The CDR3 extends over 16 amino acids. Germline V gene data show CDR1 as KGHSY and CDR2 as FQNENV. V was cut by 5 bases and J by 12 bases, with 26 bases left in between. In DNA form, the CDR3 reads TGTGCCAGCAGCTCCGATGAGGGGAGTATTGTAGGGGGGCAGTTCTTC. Its translation: CASSSDEGSIVGGQFF.

The chain links TRBV10-1 to TRBJ2-1; D might be TRBD2 (6 bases). Trimming removed 1 base at V and 3 bases at J, with 10 bases between. Germline assignment: CDR1 WNHNN and CDR2 SYGVQD (reference sequence). The CDR3 covers 15 residues. The CDR3 is CASSEYSGDYNEQFF. CDR3 in DNA: TGCGCCAGCAGTGAGTATTCGGGAGACTACAATGAGCAGTTCTTC.

This chain links TRBV3-1 (or the pseudogene TRBV3-2) with TRBJ2-1, with unresolved D. V was shortened by 1 base and J by 9 bases, with 10 bases between the two germline ends. Germline V gene lookup returns CDR1 LGHDT and CDR2 YNNKEL (reference sequence). The CDR3 covers 13 residues. For the CDR3, the DNA is TGTGCCAGCAGCCAAGTAGCTTGGGGTGAGCAGTTCTTC. Its protein product is CASSQVAWGEQFF.

The chain has TRBV11-2 and TRBJ2-3, with D perhaps matching TRBD1 or TRBD2 (6 bases each). The CDR3 extends over 15 amino acids. Germline V gene lookup returns CDR1 SGHAT and CDR2 FQNNGV. Trimming left V 5 bases short and J 1 base short, with 13 bases between. The CDR3 sequence is CASSPTRGGTDTQYF. The CDR3, as DNA: TGTGCCAGCAGCCCCACGAGGGGGGGCACAGATACGCAGTATTTT.

The chain uses TRBV28 and TRBJ1-5, with 12 bases aligning to TRBD1. This CDR3 has 17 amino acids. Germline V lookup: CDR1 MDHEN, CDR2 SYDVKM. Trimming took 5 bases from V and 6 from J; bases not matched to a gene: 11. CDR3 DNA sequence: TGTGCCAGCAGTGGCCCCGCGGGACAGGGGGCGGGTCAGCCCCAGCATTTT. It translates to CASSGPAGQGAGQPQHF. The variable domain in full, completed from reference TRBV28 and TRBJ1-5, reads DVKVTQSSRYLVKRTGEKVFLECVQDMDHENMFWYRQDPGLGLRLIYFSYDVKMKEKGDIPEGYSVSREKKERFSLILESASTNQTSMYLCASSGPAGQGAGQPQHFGDGTRLSIL.

The genes are TRBV28 and TRBJ1-5; possibly TRBD1 for D (6 bases). The CDR3 loop spans 14 amino acids. The germline V gene has CDR1 MDHEN and CDR2 SYDVKM. Trimming took 4 bases from V and 6 from J, leaving 13 bases between them. CDR3 protein: CASSSSGGGQPQHF. DNA for the CDR3: TGTGCCAGCAGTTCCTCCGGAGGGGGTCAGCCCCAGCATTTT.

The chain couples TRBV7-2 to TRBJ1-1; 7 bases line up with TRBD1. Per germline, CDR1 SGHTA and CDR2 FQGNSA. J was trimmed by 1 base and V by 3 bases; bases with no gene match: 2. The CDR3 consists of 14 residues. The CDR3 nucleotides read TGTGCCAGCAGCTTTACAGGGGCGAACACTGAAGCTTTCTTT. Amino acid sequence: CASSFTGANTEAFF. Supplemented by reference TRBV7-2 and TRBJ1-1, the full variable domain reads GAGVSQSPSNKVTEKGKDVELRCDPISGHTALYWYRQSLGQGLEFLIYFQGNSAPDKSGLPSDRFSAERTGGSVSTLTIQRTQQEDSAVYLCASSFTGANTEAFFGQGTRLTVV.

The chain has TRBV12-3 or TRBV12-4 and TRBJ1-2; D uncertain. Trimming left V 6 bases short and J 4 bases short, with 12 bases between. The CDR3 extends over 13 amino acids. In DNA, the CDR3 is TGTGCCAGCAGGAGCGGGAGGCTCTATGGCTACACCTTC. Its protein is CASRSGRLYGYTF.

The J gene is TRBJ1-1, the V gene TRBV13; 8 positions match TRBD1. V was clipped by 5 bases and J by 1 base; unmatched bases: 6. Germline V lookup: CDR1 PRHDT, CDR2 FYEKMQ (reference sequence). The CDR3 has 15 amino acids. The CDR3 region is CASSPRTGKNTEAFF. As DNA, the CDR3 is TGTGCCAGCAGCCCAAGGACAGGGAAGAACACTGAAGCTTTCTTT.

The chain uses TRBV6-5 and TRBJ1-6, with 9 bases lining up with TRBD1. J lost 9 bases, V lost 8 bases, and 8 bases had no gene match. Germline lookup yields CDR1 MNHEY and CDR2 SVGAGI. This CDR3 contains 14 residues. The CDR3 region is CASHEGQGSSPLHF. CDR3 nucleotides: TGTGCCAGCCATGAGGGACAGGGAAGTTCACCCCTCCACTTT.

The chain carries TRBV19 and TRBJ1-2, with 9 bases identical to TRBD1. The ends lost 5 bases at V and 7 bases at J; junction bases unmatched: 11. The CDR3 runs to 15 residues. In germline, CDR1 is LNHDA, CDR2 SQIVND (reference sequence). This chain's CDR3 is CASSSVSQGAAGYTF. The CDR3 bases are TGTGCCAGTAGTTCCGTGTCACAGGGGGCTGCTGGCTACACCTTC. The complete variable domain, with remaining parts taken from reference TRBV19 and TRBJ1-2, reads DGGITQSPKYLFRKEGQNVTLSCEQNLNHDAMYWYRQDPGQGLRLIYYSQIVNDFQKGDIAEGYSVSREKKESFPLTVTSAQKNPTAFYLCASSSVSQGAAGYTFGSGTRLTVV.

The rearrangement uses TRBV10-1 and TRBJ2-5; the D is unclear. From germline, CDR1 is WNHNN and CDR2 SYGVQD (reference sequence). This CDR3 comprises 13 residues. Trimming removed 0 bases at V and 4 bases at J, with 6 bases between. The DNA for the CDR3 is TGCGCCAGCAGTGAGTCTGGGGTAGAGACCCAGTACTTC. The encoded protein is CASSESGVETQYF.

V and J are TRBV6-5 and TRBJ2-3; D gene ambiguous. Germline CDR1 and CDR2: MNHEY and SVGAGI. The ends were cut back, 6 bases at V and 2 bases at J, with 12 bases in the middle. The CDR3 has 14 amino acids. The CDR3 DNA follows: TGTGCCAGCAGCCTCCGTCCGGACACAGATACGCAGTATTTT. Translating gives CASSLRPDTDTQYF.